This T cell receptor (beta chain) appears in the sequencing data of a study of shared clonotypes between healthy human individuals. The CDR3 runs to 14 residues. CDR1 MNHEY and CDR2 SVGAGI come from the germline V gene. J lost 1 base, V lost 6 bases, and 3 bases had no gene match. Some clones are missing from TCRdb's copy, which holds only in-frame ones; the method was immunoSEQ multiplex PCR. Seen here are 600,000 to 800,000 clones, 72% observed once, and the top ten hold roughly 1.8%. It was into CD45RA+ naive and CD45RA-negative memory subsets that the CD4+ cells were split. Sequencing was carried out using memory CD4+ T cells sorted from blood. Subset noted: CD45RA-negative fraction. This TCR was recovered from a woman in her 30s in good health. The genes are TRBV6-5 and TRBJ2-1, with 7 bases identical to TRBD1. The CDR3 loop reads CASSKGQSYNEQFF. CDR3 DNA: TGTGCCAGCAGCAAGGGACAGTCCTACAATGAGCAGTTCTTC.